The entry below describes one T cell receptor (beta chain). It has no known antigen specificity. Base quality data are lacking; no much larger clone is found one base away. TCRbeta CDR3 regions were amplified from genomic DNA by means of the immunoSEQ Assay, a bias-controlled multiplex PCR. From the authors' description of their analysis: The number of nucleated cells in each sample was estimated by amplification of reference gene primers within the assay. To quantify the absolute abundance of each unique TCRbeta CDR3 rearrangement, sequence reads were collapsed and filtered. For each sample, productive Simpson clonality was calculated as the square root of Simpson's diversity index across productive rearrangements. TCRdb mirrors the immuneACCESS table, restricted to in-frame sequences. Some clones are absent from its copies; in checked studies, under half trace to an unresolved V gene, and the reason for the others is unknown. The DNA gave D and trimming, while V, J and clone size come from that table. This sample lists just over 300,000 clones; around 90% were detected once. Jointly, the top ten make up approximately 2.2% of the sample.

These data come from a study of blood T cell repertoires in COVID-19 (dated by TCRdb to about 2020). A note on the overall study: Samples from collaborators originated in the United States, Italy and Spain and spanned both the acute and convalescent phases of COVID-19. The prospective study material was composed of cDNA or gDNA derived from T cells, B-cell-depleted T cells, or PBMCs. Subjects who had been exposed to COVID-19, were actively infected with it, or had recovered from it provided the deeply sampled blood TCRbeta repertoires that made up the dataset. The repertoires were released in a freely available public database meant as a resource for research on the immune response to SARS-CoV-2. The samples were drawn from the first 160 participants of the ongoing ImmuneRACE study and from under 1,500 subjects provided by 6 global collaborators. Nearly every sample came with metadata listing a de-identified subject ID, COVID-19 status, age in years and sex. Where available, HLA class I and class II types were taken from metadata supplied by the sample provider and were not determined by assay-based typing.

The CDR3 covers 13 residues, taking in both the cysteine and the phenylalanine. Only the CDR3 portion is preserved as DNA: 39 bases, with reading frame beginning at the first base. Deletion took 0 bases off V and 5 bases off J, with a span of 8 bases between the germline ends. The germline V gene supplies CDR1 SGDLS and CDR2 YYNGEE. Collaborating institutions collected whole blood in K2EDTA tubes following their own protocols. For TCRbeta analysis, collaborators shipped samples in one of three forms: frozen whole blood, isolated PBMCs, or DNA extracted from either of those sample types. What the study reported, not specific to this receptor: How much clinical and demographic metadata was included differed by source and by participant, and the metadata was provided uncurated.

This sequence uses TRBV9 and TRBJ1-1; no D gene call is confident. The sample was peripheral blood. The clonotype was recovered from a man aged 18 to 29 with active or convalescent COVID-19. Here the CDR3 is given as CASSVGAGTEAFF. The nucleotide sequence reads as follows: TGTGCCAGCAGCGTAGGGGCGGGTACTGAAGCTTTCTTT. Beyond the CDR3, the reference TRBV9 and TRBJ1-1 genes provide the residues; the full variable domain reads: DSGVTQTPKHLITATGQRVTLRCSPRSGDLSVYWYQQSLDQGLQFLIQYYNGEERAKGNILERFSAQQFPDLHSELNLSSLELGDSALYFCASSVGAGTEAFFGQGTRLTVV.